The rows below give T cell receptor beta chains drawn from one sample of a study of T cell responses to AZD1222 COVID-19 vaccine. Clones were sequenced by immunoSEQ multiplex PCR, and TCRdb holds only the in-frame ones, with some missing. The repertoire has 25,000 to 35,000 clones, nearly 95% of them found once; the top ten carry over 6.5%. The starting material was peripheral blood, obtained on day 0 of AZD1222 vaccination. These receptors were obtained from an adult in good health. CDR3s include the opening cysteine and the closing phenylalanine or tryptophan. D genes are given only for firm matches. Only some rows state a clone size, as once, few, many or a class for expanded clones.

>TRBV6-5|TRBJ2-3|-|-
TGTGCCAGCAGTCCGAGGGGCAGGGCCACAGATACGCAGTATTTT
CASSPRGRATDTQYF
>TRBV7-2|TRBJ1-1|few|-
TGTGCCAGCAGTTTGGGCCCGGGGGAACGCGCTGAAGCTTTCTTT
CASSLGPGERAEAFF
>TRBV5-1|TRBJ2-7|-|TRBD2
TGCGCCAGCAGCGGGACTAGCGGGAGCCCCTACGAGCAGTACTTC
CASSGTSGSPYEQYF
>TRBV4-1|TRBJ2-5|-|-
TGCGCCAGCAGCCTAATGGGGGGAACCAGCCAAGAGACCCAGTACTTC
CASSLMGGTSQETQYF
>TRBV2|TRBJ2-3|-|-
TGTGCCAGCAGTGCCCAGGCCCAAGATACGCAGTATTTT
CASSAQAQDTQYF
>TRBV19|TRBJ2-2|-|TRBD1
TGTGCCAGTAGTGAGACAGGGTCGGACACCGGGGAGCTGTTTTTT
CASSETGSDTGELFF
>TRBV12-3/TRBV12-4|TRBJ2-2|-|-
TGTGCCAGCCAGGGAGCCACCGGGGAGCTGTTTTTT
CASQGATGELFF
>TRBV27|TRBJ2-5|-|TRBD1
TGTGCCAGCAGTTTGGAGGACAGGGGGATAGAGACCCAGTACTTC
CASSLEDRGIETQYF
>TRBV4-2|TRBJ2-1|-|-
TGTGCCAGCAGCCAAAGGCAGGGAACTGTCAATGAGCAGTTCTTC
CASSQRQGTVNEQFF
>TRBV11-2|TRBJ2-3|-|TRBD2
TGTGCCAGCAGCTGGCGACTAGCGGGAGATACGCAGTATTTT
CASSWRLAGDTQYF
>TRBV19|TRBJ1-5|-|TRBD1
TGTGCCAGTACCCCGGGACAGGGGTTTTATCAGCCCCAGCATTTT
CASTPGQGFYQPQHF
>TRBV5-4|TRBJ2-2|-|TRBD1
TGTGCCAGCAGCTTATTCCGGGACAGGGCGAACACCGGGGAGCTGTTTTTT
CASSLFRDRANTGELFF
>TRBV5-6|TRBJ2-2|-|-
TGTGCCAGCAGCCTGCAGTCGAACACCGGGGAGCTGTTTTTT
CASSLQSNTGELFF
>TRBV5-4|TRBJ2-1|-|TRBD2
TGTGCCAGCAGCTTAAGCGGGGCAGGGTACAATGAGCAGTTCTTC
CASSLSGAGYNEQFF
>TRBV24-1|TRBJ2-3|-|-
TGTGCCACACGGGGGCCAGATACGCAGTATTTT
CATRGPDTQYF
>TRBV27|TRBJ2-3|-|-
TGTGCCAGCAGTCCACGTGGGGGGTCAGATACGCAGTATTTT
CASSPRGGSDTQYF
>TRBV5-1|TRBJ2-7|-|-
TGCGCCAGCAGCTTGAGAACGGCTCCTGACGAGCAGTACTTC
CASSLRTAPDEQYF
>TRBV14|TRBJ1-3|-|-
TGTGCCAGCAGCCGTCCGGGGAACTCTGGAAACACCATATATTTT
CASSRPGNSGNTIYF
>TRBV6-5|TRBJ1-6|-|TRBD1
TGTGCCAGCAGCCGTCCCGGGACAGCGGGAACACCCCTCCACTTT
CASSRPGTAGTPLHF
>TRBV2|TRBJ1-3|-|-
TGTGCCAGCAGAAGTACACCCTCTGGAAACACCATATATTTT
CASRSTPSGNTIYF
>TRBV30|TRBJ1-4|-|-
TGTGCCTGGAGTGAGTCGGCCCAGAATGAAAAACTGTTTTTT
CAWSESAQNEKLFF
>TRBV19|TRBJ2-1|-|TRBD2
TGTGCCAGTAGCAGAGGGACTAGCGGTTACAATGAGCAGTTCTTC
CASSRGTSGYNEQFF
>TRBV18|TRBJ1-2|-|-
TGTGCCAGCTCACCACGGGGATTCGATGGCTACACCTTC
CASSPRGFDGYTF
>TRBV6-5|TRBJ1-4|-|-
TGTGCCAGCAGTTACTCGGGGGGACGCTCTGAAAAACTGTTTTTT
CASSYSGGRSEKLFF
>TRBV6-1|TRBJ1-2|-|-
TGTGCCAGCAGTGAAGGAGGGGTCGGTCCTGGCTACACCTTC
CASSEGGVGPGYTF
>TRBV5-1|TRBJ2-7|once|-
TGCGCCAGCAGCACCCGGGACATCTCCTACGAGCAGTACTTC
CASSTRDISYEQYF
>TRBV5-6|TRBJ1-5|-|-
TGTGCCAGCAGCTGGGGACCAGGGACGGGCAATCAGCCCCAGCATTTT
CASSWGPGTGNQPQHF
>TRBV18|TRBJ2-1|-|TRBD1
TGTGCCAGCTCACCACCGGGACAGGGATGGAATGAGCAGTTCTTC
CASSPPGQGWNEQFF
>TRBV27|TRBJ2-5|-|TRBD2
TGTGCCAGCTCATTAGCGGGGGTAGAGACCCAGTACTTC
CASSLAGVETQYF
>TRBV3-1/TRBV3-2|TRBJ2-3|-|TRBD2
TGTGCCAGCAGCCAGGCGACTAGCGGGATCACAGATACGCAGTATTTT
CASSQATSGITDTQYF
>TRBV10-2|TRBJ2-1|-|-
TGCGCCAGCAGTGAGCGCCGATACAATGAGCAGTTCTTC
CASSERRYNEQFF
>TRBV28|TRBJ2-7|-|-
TGTGCCAGCAGCGCCTCGTGGGAGCAGTACTTC
CASSASWEQYF
>TRBV6-5|TRBJ2-5|-|-
TGTGCCAGCAGTTACTCGGCGGGAACGTACCAAGAGACCCAGTACTTC
CASSYSAGTYQETQYF
>TRBV12-5|TRBJ2-2|-|TRBD2
TGTGCTAGTGGTATCGGGACTAGCGGGAAGAACACCGGGGAGCTGTTTTTT
CASGIGTSGKNTGELFF
>TRBV19|TRBJ1-5|once|TRBD1
TGTGCCAGTAGTAAAGACAGGGATGATCAGCCCCAGCATTTT
CASSKDRDDQPQHF
>TRBV19|TRBJ2-3|-|TRBD2
TGTGCCAGTAGCAGTCCCGGGACTAGTTCGAGAACAGATACGCAGTATTTT
CASSSPGTSSRTDTQYF
>TRBV4-1|TRBJ2-5|-|-
TGCGCCAGCAGCCAAGAAGCAGAGACTCTCGAAGAGACCCAGTACTTC
CASSQEAETLEETQYF
>TRBV19|TRBJ1-2|-|-
TGTGCCAGTAGTTTCCCGACAGATTGGGGCTTC
CASSFPTDWGF
>TRBV5-6|TRBJ2-1|-|-
TGTGCCAGCAGCTTGTACGGGACCCAGGTTAATGAGCAGTTCTTC
CASSLYGTQVNEQFF
>TRBV19|TRBJ1-1|-|-
TGTGCCAGTAGTATAGAGCGGCGGAGCGAAGCTTTCTTT
CASSIERRSEAFF
>TRBV28|TRBJ2-7|-|-
TGTGCCAACACCGGACCTGCCGAGGGGGTCTCCTACGAGCAGTACTTC
CANTGPAEGVSYEQYF